These 26 T cell receptor beta chains were all obtained from the same sample, sequenced in a study of human thymus T cells. Sequencing used immunoSEQ multiplex PCR; TCRdb keeps in-frame clones, though not all of them. The repertoire holds about 120,000 clones, with around 94% as singletons. Resections from corrective heart surgery supplied the thymus tissue. Specimen: thymus tissue. The receptor source for this set is a boy less than two years old with a congenital heart defect but otherwise immunologically healthy.

The rearrangement uses TRBV12-5 and TRBJ2-3, with 10 bases aligning to TRBD2. This CDR3 is built from 18 residues. Trimming cost V 1 base and J 5 bases; bases outside gene matches: 12. The germline V gene encodes CDR1 LGHNT and CDR2 FRNRAP. CDR3 nucleotides: TGTGCTAGTGGTTTGGACCCTTTAGCGGGGGGCTTACGAGATACGCAGTATTTT. It is translated as CASGLDPLAGGLRDTQYF.

V usage is TRBV5-5 and J usage is TRBJ1-1, with TRBD1 as a possible D gene (5 bases). This CDR3 has 15 residues. CDR1 and CDR2 from the germline V gene are SGHKS and YYEKEE (reference sequence). Trimming pared 4 bases from V and 3 bases from J, leaving 16 bases between. The CDR3 reads CASSPGGDRDTEAFF. The CDR3 DNA follows: TGTGCCAGCAGCCCGGGGGGAGACAGAGACACTGAAGCTTTCTTT. Complete variable domain (other parts from reference TRBV5-5 and TRBJ1-1): DAGVTQSPTHLIKTRGQQVTLRCSPISGHKSVSWYQQVLGQGPQFIFQYYEKEERGRGNFPDRFSARQFPNYSSELNVNALLLGDSALYLCASSPGGDRDTEAFFGQGTRLTVV.

Only one count was recorded for this clone. This chain uses TRBV15 with TRBJ2-6; 8 nucleotides match TRBD1. V trimming: 7 bases; J trimming: 0 bases; junction bases outside the gene matches: 8. Germline loops: CDR1 LNHNV, CDR2 YYDKDF (reference sequence). The CDR3 covers 17 residues. The CDR3 DNA follows: TGTGCCACCACCATACAGGGGGACCCCTCTGGGGCCAACGTCCTGACTTTC. Translating gives CATTIQGDPSGANVLTF. The variable domain in full, with the rest retrieved from reference TRBV15 and TRBJ2-6, is DAMVIQNPRYQVTQFGKPVTLSCSQTLNHNVMYWYQQKSSQAPKLLFHYYDKDFNNEADTPDNFQSRRPNTSFCFLDIRSPGLGDTAMYLCATTIQGDPSGANVLTFGAGSRLTVL.

This chain joins TRBV7-2 and TRBJ1-6, with D uncertain. Germline values: CDR1 SGHTA, CDR2 FQGNSA. The CDR3 is 17 amino acids. Trimming left V 5 bases short and J 0 bases short, with 14 bases between. Written as DNA, the CDR3 is TGTGCCAGCAGCCAGATTCCAGAGAGCTCCTATAATTCACCCCTCCACTTT. Translation: CASSQIPESSYNSPLHF.

V is TRBV30 and J is TRBJ2-7, with D perhaps assigned TRBD1 or TRBD2 (5 bases each). This CDR3 contains 17 residues. Germline V gene lookup returns CDR1 GTSNPN and CDR2 SVGIG (reference sequence). With 4 bases removed from V and 5 bases from J, the gap between germline ends came to 27 bases. For the CDR3, the DNA is TGTGCCTGGAATAACCCCAACGGGACCAAGGAGGAAAACGAGCAGTACTTC. Residues: CAWNNPNGTKEENEQYF.

The rearrangement joins TRBV11-3 to TRBJ2-3, with TRBD2 matching over 8 bases. The J segment lost 5 bases and the V segment lost 4 bases, leaving 8 bases of the junction unmatched. The germline CDR1 and CDR2 sequences are SGHNT and YENEEA. The length of the CDR3 is 15 residues. The CDR3 region is CASSSPGGARDTQYF. The CDR3 DNA sequence: TGTGCCAGCAGCTCCCCGGGGGGGGCCAGAGATACGCAGTATTTT.

The V gene is TRBV4-2, the J gene TRBJ2-2, with 13 bases aligning to TRBD2. Unmatched junction bases numbered 14, after V lost 4 bases and J lost 3 bases. Looked up from germline, CDR1 is LGHNA and CDR2 is YNFKEQ. The CDR3 contains 20 residues. DNA for the CDR3: TGTGCCAGCAGCCTCCATACTAGCGGGGGGGCCGGGTTGTACACCGGGGAGCTGTTTTTT. Its translation is CASSLHTSGGAGLYTGELFF.

The chain links TRBV7-8 to TRBJ2-7, with 8 bases fitting TRBD2. CDR3 length: 17 amino acids. Germline loops: CDR1 SGHVS, CDR2 FQNEAQ. Trimming removed 5 bases from V and 4 bases from J; junction bases left unmatched: 16. The CDR3 coding sequence is TGTGCCAGCAGCCCTATCCTCCAGCGGGAGAACGGGTACGAGCAGTACTTC. This sequence encodes CASSPILQRENGYEQYF.

The chain links TRBV27 to TRBJ2-5, with D possibly matching TRBD2 (5 bases). The V and J ends lost 1 base and 2 bases respectively, with 8 bases between them. CDR3 size: 14 residues. From germline, CDR1 is MNHEY and CDR2 SMNVEV (reference sequence). The CDR3 DNA reads TGTGCCAGCAGTTTATTCGGGGTTCAAGAGACCCAGTACTTC. Its protein is CASSLFGVQETQYF.

The rearrangement joins TRBV28 to TRBJ2-3, with D perhaps matching TRBD1 (5 bases). CDR1 is MDHEN, CDR2 SYDVKM, per germline. The CDR3 consists of 18 residues. Trimming cost V 4 bases and J 2 bases, with 22 bases left between them. This CDR3 is CASSYFAVGQSVTDTQYF. In nucleotides, the CDR3 is TGTGCCAGCAGTTACTTTGCAGTGGGGCAGTCTGTCACAGATACGCAGTATTTT.

The chain uses TRBV5-4 and TRBJ2-3, with D maybe TRBD1 (6 bases). Germline V gene data show CDR1 as SGHNT and CDR2 as YYREEE (reference sequence). The CDR3 has 16 amino acids. V dropped 3 bases and J dropped 2 bases, with 16 bases sitting between them. In DNA, the CDR3 is TGTGCCAGCAGCTCGGTTGGGGGCGGGTACACAGATACGCAGTATTTT. Its translation: CASSSVGGGYTDTQYF.

This chain links TRBV6-5 with TRBJ1-6; TRBD1 is a possible D gene (6 bases). Germline CDR1 is MNHEY and CDR2 is SVGAGI. The V gene lost 8 bases and the J gene lost 8 bases, with 19 bases spanning the gap. The CDR3 loop spans 15 amino acids. CDR3 DNA: TGTGCCAGCCGAGCTGGAGGCAGGGGTTATTCACCCCTCCACTTT. Translating it yields CASRAGGRGYSPLHF.

The rearrangement links TRBV4-1 to TRBJ2-1; no firm D call. V lost 2 bases to trimming and J lost 4 bases, with 0 bases between them. The germline CDR1 and CDR2 sequences are MGHRA and YSYEKL. The CDR3 is 11 amino acids. CDR3 sequence: CASSQYNEQFF. The CDR3 region has the DNA TGCGCCAGCAGCCAATACAATGAGCAGTTCTTC.

The chain recombines TRBV4-1 with TRBJ1-3; no clear D gene. CDR1 is MGHRA, CDR2 YSYEKL, per germline. The CDR3 runs 16 residues. The V end lost 1 base, the J end lost 0 bases, and 10 bases lay between the germline ends. The CDR3 loop is CASSQVRDSSGNTIYF. The CDR3 DNA follows: TGCGCCAGCAGCCAAGTAAGGGATAGCTCTGGAAACACCATATATTTT.

V and J are TRBV28 and TRBJ1-5, with D possibly being TRBD1 (6 bases). The V end was cut by 3 bases, the J end by 1 base, with 7 bases between. This CDR3 has 14 residues. Looked up from germline, CDR1 is MDHEN and CDR2 is SYDVKM. The CDR3 here is CASSFGGSNQPQHF. The CDR3 DNA follows: TGTGCCAGCAGTTTTGGGGGCAGCAATCAGCCCCAGCATTTT.

The chain recombines TRBV5-1 with TRBJ2-7; 7 bases agree with TRBD1. Germline lookup yields CDR1 SGHRS and CDR2 YFSETQ. V shed 2 bases, J shed 4 bases, and the junction held 9 bases outside the gene matches. The CDR3 contains 15 residues. CDR3: CASSLETGKFYEQYF. CDR3 DNA: TGCGCCAGCAGCTTAGAGACAGGGAAATTTTACGAGCAGTACTTC.

The rearrangement links TRBV10-1 to TRBJ1-2; possible D gene TRBD1, 6 bases. The germline gives CDR1 WNHNN, CDR2 SYGVQD (reference sequence). Trimming cost V 7 bases and J 0 bases, with 18 bases left between them. CDR3 size: 16 residues. Here the CDR3 reads CASKSHTPGANYGYTF. CDR3 DNA: TGCGCCAGCAAATCACACACCCCAGGGGCTAACTATGGCTACACCTTC.

The rearrangement links TRBV6-1 to TRBJ1-1, with D unclear. Germline CDR1 reads MNHNS; CDR2 reads SASEGT. The CDR3 contains 14 residues. Trimming stripped 3 bases from V and 2 bases from J, with 10 bases between. CDR3 residues: CASSDRQVNTEAFF. CDR3 bases: TGTGCCAGCAGTGACCGGCAGGTTAACACTGAAGCTTTCTTT.

The rearrangement joins TRBV9 to TRBJ2-2; D ambiguous. CDR1 SGDLS and CDR2 YYNGEE come from the germline V gene. CDR3 length equals 14 residues. V gave up 0 bases and J gave up 0 bases, with 3 bases separating them. The chain's CDR3 is CASSVATNTGELFF. The CDR3 nucleotides read TGTGCCAGCAGCGTAGCTACGAACACCGGGGAGCTGTTTTTT.

V gene TRBV11-3 combines with J gene TRBJ2-1, with 9 bases lining up with TRBD1. V lost 6 bases and J lost 5; bases outside the gene matches: 11. The CDR3 is made up of 16 amino acids. The germline V gene has CDR1 SGHNT and CDR2 YENEEA. As DNA, the CDR3 is TGTGCCAGCAGATGCCCGACAGGGGGGATGGACAATGAGCAGTTCTTC. Amino acids: CASRCPTGGMDNEQFF. Based on the CDR3 plus reference TRBV11-3 and TRBJ2-1, the full variable domain is EAGVVQSPRYKIIEKKQPVAFWCNPISGHNTLYWYLQNLGQGPELLIRYENEEAVDDSQLPKDRFSAERLKGVDSTLKIQPAELGDSAVYLCASRCPTGGMDNEQFFGPGTRLTVL.

This rearrangement joins TRBV27 to TRBJ2-7; 8 bases are a match to TRBD1. This CDR3 comprises 14 residues. CDR1 and CDR2 (germline): MNHEY, SMNVEV (reference sequence). Trimming took 4 bases from V and 5 from J; bases not matched to a gene: 7. The CDR3 DNA reads as TGTGCCAGCAGTTCCCGGACAGGGCGGGACGAGCAGTACTTC. As protein: CASSSRTGRDEQYF.

This clone was seen just once. The genes are TRBV6-5 and TRBJ1-2; D perhaps matches TRBD1 (6 bases). Germline assignment: CDR1 MNHEY and CDR2 SVGAGI. Trimming cost V 1 base and J 4 bases, with 16 bases left between them. CDR3 length: 16 residues. This chain's CDR3 is CASSYLKRDTFYGYTF. CDR3 in DNA: TGTGCCAGCAGTTACTTAAAAAGGGACACATTCTATGGCTACACCTTC.

This sequence joins TRBV4-3 and TRBJ2-4; the D gene is possibly TRBD1 (6 bases). V shed 4 bases and J shed 7 bases, with 14 bases lying between them. The CDR3 is made up of 14 amino acids. Germline CDR1 is LGHNA and CDR2 is YSLEER. The CDR3 nucleotides read TGCGCCAGCAGCCCTCACAGGGAAGGGAACATTCAGTACTTC. Protein sequence: CASSPHREGNIQYF.

The chain links TRBV9 to TRBJ1-4; maybe TRBD1 (6 bases). The germline V gene has CDR1 SGDLS and CDR2 YYNGEE. Trimming shortened V by 4 bases and J by 7 bases, and 14 bases separated the two germline ends. CDR3 length: 14 residues. DNA of the CDR3: TGTGCCAGCAGCCAGGGGAAGGACAGTGAAAAACTGTTTTTT. It codes for CASSQGKDSEKLFF.

This sequence joins TRBV28 and TRBJ2-1; TRBD1 matches at 10 bases. CDR1 is MDHEN and CDR2 is SYDVKM in the germline V gene. This CDR3 has 15 amino acids. The junction had 7 bases not matched to a gene; V was cut back by 7 bases and J by 4 bases. The CDR3 sequence is CASIQRGQGYNEQFF. As DNA, the CDR3 is TGTGCCAGCATCCAGCGGGGACAGGGGTACAATGAGCAGTTCTTC.

The J gene is TRBJ2-2, the V gene TRBV28; D assignment may be TRBD1 or TRBD2 (6 bases each). The CDR3 is 14 amino acids. Trimming stripped 6 bases from V and 5 bases from J, with 13 bases between. Germline CDR1 MDHEN, CDR2 SYDVKM. The CDR3 DNA reads TGTGCCAGCAGCCCACGAGGGGGGACCGGGGAGCTGTTTTTT. Translated, it gives CASSPRGGTGELFF.